The present T cell receptor (beta chain) was sequenced within a study of blood T cell repertoires in COVID-19. On the study more broadly: PBMCs, B-cell-depleted T cells, or T cells were the source of the cDNA or gDNA that made up the material.

Enrollees, about 18 to 89 years old, lived in 24 US areas. Participants reported their clinical history, and cohort assignment relied on those reports. In the source study's methods: Amplification of reference gene primers provided the estimated nucleated cell counts. TCRdb's table, derived via immunoSEQ multiplex PCR, lists solely in-frame clones and lacks some. That table supplies the V and J calls and clone size; D and trimming were determined from the DNA. In the table there are 82,000 or so clones, around nine tenths of which are singletons. Sequencing used PBMCs or T cells enriched from blood (not recorded which). The sequence derives from a woman between 50 and 59 years old with acute COVID-19.

CDR3 sequence: CASSQGSGTQYF. The CDR3 bases are TGCGCCAGCAGCCAAGGGTCAGGGACCCAGTACTTC. This chain uses TRBV4-1 with TRBJ2-5; no reliable D call. The CDR3 sequence is 12 residues long. The germline CDR1 and CDR2 sequences are MGHRA and YSYEKL. V gave up 1 base and J gave up 7 bases, with 7 bases separating them.